This T cell receptor beta chain was obtained from a study of vaccination and CD4 T cells after COVID-19. On the study more broadly: Control cultures were supplied with a CEFX pool, an HIV-1 Nef pool, or no peptide at all.

This clonotype was seen only a few times. Its antigen remains unidentified. CDR1 is SGHTA, CDR2 FQGNSA, per germline. This CDR3 is 13 amino acids long. The V and J ends lost 6 bases and 2 bases respectively, with 10 bases between them. Oncomine TCR Beta short-read sequencing was applied to DNA from cultured CD4+ T cells. TCRdb used MiXCR to reprocess the PCR reads, holding one entry per CDR3 protein. The sample contains more than 9,000 distinct CDR3 sequences, about 38% of which appear only once. The treatment here: approximately nine-day PBMC culture with coronavirus spike peptide pools or control peptides (ViraFEST assay).

The chain combines TRBV7-2 with TRBJ1-1, with unresolved D. The TCR was taken from a human donor with COVID-19. Specimen: cultured CD4+ T cells from blood. As DNA, the CDR3 is TGTGCCAGCAGGACAAGTGCCAACACTGAAGCTTTCTTT. This encodes CASRTSANTEAFF.